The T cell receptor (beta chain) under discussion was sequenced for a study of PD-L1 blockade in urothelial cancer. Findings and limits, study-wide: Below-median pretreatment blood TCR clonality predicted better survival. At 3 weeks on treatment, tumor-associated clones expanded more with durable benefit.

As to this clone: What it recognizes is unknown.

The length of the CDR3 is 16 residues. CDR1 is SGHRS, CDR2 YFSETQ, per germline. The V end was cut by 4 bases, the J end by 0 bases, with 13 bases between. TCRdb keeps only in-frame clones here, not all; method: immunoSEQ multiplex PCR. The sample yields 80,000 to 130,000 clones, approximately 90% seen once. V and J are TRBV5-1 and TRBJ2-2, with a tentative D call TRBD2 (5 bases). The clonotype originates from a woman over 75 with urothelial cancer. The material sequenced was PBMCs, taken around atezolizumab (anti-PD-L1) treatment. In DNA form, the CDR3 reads TGCGCCAGCAGCCTCATTGGCGGGTCGAACACCGGGGAGCTGTTTTTT. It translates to CASSLIGGSNTGELFF.